The present entry profiles one TCR beta chain with its context. Its matching antigen is unknown. Both 60 Vbeta primers and 13 Jbeta primers went into the PCR. Original processing methods: As a later analysis found, there were 60 million to 90 million unique TCR beta chains, of which approximately 10 million were shared. The protocol was immunoSEQ multiplex PCR, while the TCRdb copy is restricted to in-frame clones and leaves out a portion. V and J calls and clone size are given by that table; D and trimming were obtained from the DNA. The sample yields around 230,000 clones, roughly 79% seen once. This record belongs to a study of cytomegalovirus exposure and HLA in healthy donors. Findings of the study overall: Some highly shared sequence variants likely arose as a pipeline artifact.

Between the trimmed V and J ends, which lost 2 bases and 4 bases, there was a span of 7 bases. CDR1 and CDR2 (germline): SGHDT, YYEEEE. The CDR3 length is 13 residues. V is TRBV5-6 and J is TRBJ2-1, with a tentative D call TRBD1 (5 bases). The receptor was isolated from a male donor in good health and CMV-seronegative. The specimen was PBMCs. The CDR3 loop reads CASSFTGYNEQFF. The DNA of the CDR3 is TGTGCCAGCAGCTTTACAGGTTACAATGAGCAGTTCTTC. Supplemented by reference TRBV5-6 and TRBJ2-1, the full variable domain reads DAGVTQSPTHLIKTRGQQVTLRCSPKSGHDTVSWYQQALGQGPQFIFQYYEEEERQRGNFPDRFSGHQFPNYSSELNVNALLLGDSALYLCASSFTGYNEQFFGPGTRLTVL.